This T cell receptor beta chain was observed in a study of T cell responses to AZD1222 COVID-19 vaccine. Study-level findings and limits: Donors in the cohort were predominantly white British and more often female, and clonal diversity was possibly underestimated. Baseline seropositives among AZD1222 recipients totaled only 5 to 7. Spike-wide vaccine-associated CD4 TCRs dominated at 160-218 and 743-854.

About this clone itself: Antigen: not known.

Germline V gene sequence: CDR1 MNHNS, CDR2 SASEGT. The CDR3 is 15 amino acids. Trimming shortened V by 2 bases and J by 1 base, and 12 bases separated the two germline ends. TCRdb keeps only in-frame clones here, not all; method: immunoSEQ multiplex PCR. The sample lists approximately 150,000 clones; 92% were seen once. Material: peripheral blood, obtained 28 days after the second AZD1222 dose. The clonotype was recovered from an adult who received the AZD1222 COVID-19 vaccine. The rearrangement joins TRBV6-1 to TRBJ2-7; a possible D gene is TRBD2 (5 bases). The CDR3 region has the DNA TGTGCCAGCAGTGAACAGCCAGGACTTTCCTACGAGCAGTACTTC. Its translation is CASSEQPGLSYEQYF.